Each of the 11 T cell receptor beta chains below was sequenced from the same sample in a study of neoadjuvant anti-PD-1 for oral cavity cancer listed by TCRdb under 2021. The sample's time point label, in plain terms: before neoadjuvant nivolumab. Receptors were amplified or captured by the immunoSEQ multiplex PCR assay. TCRdb took over this immuneACCESS table, retaining in-frame rearrangements with V and J assigned. Such tables are incomplete; in checked studies, under half of the missing clones stem from an unresolved V gene, and the remainder is unexplained. The sample table lists over 10,000 clones, about 63% of them with a count of one. The ten top clones hold 2% to 2.5% of the sample. The material sequenced was PBMCs, taken before nivolumab (anti-PD-1) treatment. Every receptor here comes from a person aged 35-79 years with oral cavity squamous cell carcinoma.

The V gene is TRBV28, the J gene TRBJ1-2; 8 positions agree with TRBD1. The germline V gene encodes CDR1 MDHEN and CDR2 SYDVKM. The V and J ends lost 2 bases and 7 bases, in that order; junction bases with no gene match: 9. This CDR3 is built from 15 residues. The CDR3 nucleotides are TGTGCCAGCAGTTTAGCCGAGACAGGGGTGTTTGGCTACACCTTC. This translates into CASSLAETGVFGYTF.

This clone was detected only a few times. The genes are TRBV7-2 and TRBJ1-2; a weak D match, TRBD1 (6 bases). Germline V lookup: CDR1 SGHTA, CDR2 FQGNSA. CDR3 length: 16 amino acids. V was trimmed by 2 bases and J by 6 bases, leaving 19 bases between them. The CDR3 region is CASSLWGASQSDGYTF. CDR3 nucleotides: TGTGCCAGCAGCTTATGGGGGGCGTCACAATCGGATGGCTACACCTTC.

V gene TRBV15 combines with J gene TRBJ1-5; D may be TRBD1 (5 bases). This CDR3 region has 13 residues. V was cut by 5 bases and J by 1 base, with 6 bases left in between. Germline V CDR1 and CDR2: LNHNV, YYDKDF (reference sequence). The CDR3 bases are TGTGCCACCAGCGGGGACAGCAATCAGCCCCAGCATTTT. Translation gives CATSGDSNQPQHF.

The rearrangement joins TRBV6-1 to TRBJ2-7; no firm D call. Per the germline V gene, CDR1 is MNHNS and CDR2 is SASEGT. This CDR3 is built from 13 residues. Trimming pared 4 bases from V and 2 bases from J, leaving 9 bases between. CDR3: CASSAGATYEQYF. In DNA form, the CDR3 reads TGTGCCAGCAGTGCAGGAGCGACCTACGAGCAGTACTTC.

This rearrangement joins TRBV9 to TRBJ1-2, with no clear D. The germline CDR1 and CDR2 sequences are SGDLS and YYNGEE. This CDR3 has 12 residues. V lost 3 bases and J lost 8, with 11 bases in between. The CDR3 loop is CASSGGVYGYTF. The CDR3 DNA sequence: TGTGCCAGCAGCGGCGGGGTATACGGCTACACCTTC.

The V call is TRBV30, the J call TRBJ2-1; D possibly corresponds to TRBD1 (6 bases). Deletions cut 4 bases from V and 9 bases from J, with 22 bases between. Germline values: CDR1 GTSNPN, CDR2 SVGIG (reference sequence). This CDR3 comprises 15 residues. CDR3 sequence (DNA): TGTGCCTGGATTGAACAGGGCTCGGGTTTGGGTGAGCAGTTCTTC. Residues: CAWIEQGSGLGEQFF. Together with reference TRBV30 and TRBJ2-1, the CDR3 gives the full variable domain: SQTIHQWPATLVQPVGSPLSLECTVEGTSNPNLYWYRQAAGRGLQLLFYSVGIGQISSEVPQNLSASRPQDRQFILSSKKLLLSDSGFYLCAWIEQGSGLGEQFFGPGTRLTVL.

This rearrangement joins TRBV10-2 to TRBJ2-7; possibly TRBD1 for D (6 bases). Between the trimmed V and J ends, which lost 3 bases and 3 bases, there was a span of 9 bases. The CDR3 is 13 amino acids. Germline CDR1 WSHSY, CDR2 SAAADI. CDR3 in amino acids: CASSEGGYYEQYF. For the CDR3, the DNA is TGCGCCAGCAGTGAAGGGGGTTACTACGAGCAGTACTTC.

CDR3 nucleotides: TGTGCCAGCAGCTCCTCTTTAGGAAGTACTGAAGCTTTCTTT. Its translation: CASSSSLGSTEAFF. The V and J genes are TRBV9 and TRBJ1-1; D uncertain. The length of the CDR3 is 14 residues. Germline CDR1 is SGDLS and CDR2 is YYNGEE. V was cut by 4 bases and J by 5 bases, with 15 bases left in between. Variable domain in full (rest from reference TRBV9 and TRBJ1-1): DSGVTQTPKHLITATGQRVTLRCSPRSGDLSVYWYQQSLDQGLQFLIQYYNGEERAKGNILERFSAQQFPDLHSELNLSSLELGDSALYFCASSSSLGSTEAFFGQGTRLTVV.

The rearrangement uses TRBV30 and TRBJ1-1; D gene ambiguous. CDR1 is GTSNPN, CDR2 SVGIG, per germline (reference sequence). This CDR3 is 13 amino acids long. With 0 bases removed from V and 0 bases from J, the gap between germline ends came to 5 bases. The DNA for the CDR3 is TGTGCCTGGAGTGTACGGGTGAACACTGAAGCTTTCTTT. Translated, it gives CAWSVRVNTEAFF.

This chain joins TRBV6-1 and TRBJ1-6; D is uncertain. Per germline, CDR1 MNHNS and CDR2 SASEGT. Trimming took 7 bases from V and 9 from J, leaving 10 bases between them. The CDR3 extends over 12 amino acids. Written as DNA, the CDR3 is TGTGCCAGCAATAGGTCCCCTTCACCCCTCCACTTT. Translation: CASNRSPSPLHF.

V is TRBV4-1 and J is TRBJ2-7; D possibly uses TRBD1 or TRBD2 (5 bases each). This CDR3 is 13 amino acids long. The V gene lost 5 bases and the J gene lost 3 bases, with 11 bases spanning the gap. The germline V gene encodes CDR1 MGHRA and CDR2 YSYEKL. CDR3 bases: TGCGCCAGCAGCTCCCGGGACCGCTACGAGCAGTACTTC. Translation: CASSSRDRYEQYF.